The clone carrying this T cell receptor beta chain was counted a single time. Its matching antigen is unknown. The data were obtained in a study of T cell repertoires in cytomegalovirus infection. Study background: Public TCR beta signatures were indicative of both CMV infection and a matching HLA type.

Each CDR3 protein gets one entry after TCRdb re-called the reads with MiXCR. The sample holds around 740,000 distinct CDR3 sequences; 35% are singletons and the top ten take 2.5% to 3.5%. Findings of the study overall: Clonotype analysis showed dominance of the ex vivo response by HLA-C-restricted CMV-specific TCR beta clonotypes. Cumulative frequency (of public TCR beta family members) identified carriers of CMV plus the relevant HLA.

The sequenced sample was PBMCs. This TCR was sampled from a human donor in good health (CMV status not recorded). Some clones in this sample may be carry-over from other donors' samples.

CDR3 sequence reads: CASSPPGRSWETQYF. CDR3 nucleotide sequence: TGTGCCAGCAGCCCGCCGGGACGCTCATGGGAGACCCAGTACTTC. The rearrangement joins TRBV28 to TRBJ2-5; D possibly uses TRBD1 or TRBD2 (5 bases each). The ends were cut back, 6 bases at V and 5 bases at J, with 19 bases in the middle. Germline CDR1 and CDR2: MDHEN and SYDVKM. The CDR3 runs to 15 residues.